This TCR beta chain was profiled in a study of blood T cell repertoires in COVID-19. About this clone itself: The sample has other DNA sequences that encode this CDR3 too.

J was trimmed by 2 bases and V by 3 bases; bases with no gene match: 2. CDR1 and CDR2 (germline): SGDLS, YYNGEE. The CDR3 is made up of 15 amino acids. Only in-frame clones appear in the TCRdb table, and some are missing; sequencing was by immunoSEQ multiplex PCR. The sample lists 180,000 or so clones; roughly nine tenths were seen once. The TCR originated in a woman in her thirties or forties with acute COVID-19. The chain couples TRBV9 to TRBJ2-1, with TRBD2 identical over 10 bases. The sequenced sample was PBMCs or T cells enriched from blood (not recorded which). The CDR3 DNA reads TGTGCCAGCAGCGCTAGCGGGAGTACCTACAATGAGCAGTTCTTC. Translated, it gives CASSASGSTYNEQFF.